This T cell receptor (beta chain) is drawn from a study of blood T cell repertoires in COVID-19. For the study at large: Some COVID-19 samples were acute and others convalescent; all came from the United States, Italy and Spain.

The ends lost 4 bases at V and 6 bases at J; junction bases unmatched: 12. The CDR3 has 17 amino acids. CDR1 is MDHEN and CDR2 is SYDVKM in the germline V gene. Sequencing used immunoSEQ multiplex PCR; TCRdb keeps in-frame clones, though not all of them. The sample shows roughly 300,000 clones, roughly 91% of them seen only once. The chain links TRBV28 to TRBJ2-2, with 9 bases that match TRBD1. This receptor was taken from a woman between 40 and 50 years old with acute COVID-19. What was sequenced was PBMCs or T cells enriched from blood (not recorded which). CDR3: CASSYLRGQGLSGELFF. For the CDR3, the DNA is TGTGCCAGCAGTTACCTCCGGGGACAGGGACTGTCCGGGGAGCTGTTTTTT.